The 23 T cell receptor beta chains below all came from one sample that was sequenced in a study of blood T cell repertoires in COVID-19. The repertoire was sequenced with immunoSEQ multiplex PCR; TCRdb's copy has only in-frame clones and lacks some. The sample shows approximately 280,000 clones, around 89% of them seen only once. The sequenced material came from peripheral blood. The receptor source for this set is a man aged 35 to 55 with acute or convalescent COVID-19.

With respect to this clone: Different DNA sequences within this sample yield the same CDR3. The chain couples TRBV5-1 to TRBJ2-3; D is uncertain. Germline V gene lookup returns CDR1 SGHRS and CDR2 YFSETQ. This CDR3 has 12 amino acids. The V gene lost 0 bases and the J gene lost 5 bases, with 4 bases spanning the gap. The CDR3 DNA is TGCGCCAGCAGCTTGGCCGGAGATACGCAGTATTTT. The encoded protein is CASSLAGDTQYF. The full variable domain, with the rest looked up from reference TRBV5-1 and TRBJ2-3, is KAGVTQTPRYLIKTRGQQVTLSCSPISGHRSVSWYQQTPGQGLQFLFEYFSETQRNKGNFPGRFSGRQFSNSRSEMNVSTLELGDSALYLCASSLAGDTQYFGPGTRLTVL.

This clone has only one observation. The rearrangement links TRBV10-3 to TRBJ1-2, with 8 nucleotides matching TRBD1. The V segment lost 0 bases and the J segment 8 bases; nucleotides outside the gene matches: 2. The CDR3 is 13 amino acids. CDR1 and CDR2 from the germline V gene are ENHRY and SYGVKD. CDR3 sequence reads: CAISESDRAGYTF. For the CDR3, the DNA is TGTGCCATCAGTGAGTCGGACAGGGCCGGCTACACCTTC.

Comment on this clone: Other nucleotide sequences in the sample specify the same CDR3. The gene calls are TRBV5-1 and TRBJ1-2; D remains unclear. The V and J ends lost 0 bases and 6 bases respectively, with 6 bases between them. Germline V CDR1 and CDR2: SGHRS, YFSETQ. This CDR3 contains 12 residues. The CDR3 DNA is TGCGCCAGCAGCTTGGAAGGAGATGGCTACACCTTC. Amino acids: CASSLEGDGYTF.

The DNA of the CDR3 is TGTGCCAGCACCGGCTACGGGGGGAGCACTGAAGCTTTCTTT. Translation: CASTGYGGSTEAFF. The J gene is TRBJ1-1, the V gene TRBV5-6; tentative D call: TRBD1 (5 bases). V was cut by 6 bases and J by 4 bases, with 16 bases left in between. The CDR3 contains 14 residues. Germline assignment: CDR1 SGHDT and CDR2 YYEEEE.

The chain employs TRBV4-2 and TRBJ1-2; no definite D call. This CDR3 is 12 amino acids long. Germline V lookup: CDR1 LGHNA, CDR2 YNFKEQ. The V end lost 3 bases, the J end lost 2 bases, and 4 bases lay between the germline ends. The CDR3 here is CASSQANYGYTF. In DNA, the CDR3 is TGTGCCAGCAGCCAGGCAAACTATGGCTACACCTTC.

This sequence joins TRBV5-1 and TRBJ2-3; 14 bases agree with TRBD2. CDR1 and CDR2 from the germline V gene are SGHRS and YFSETQ. There are 19 residues in the CDR3. V lost 3 bases, J lost 0 bases, and 9 bases stayed unmatched. The CDR3 DNA reads TGCGCCAGCAGCTCAGGACTAGCGGGGGGCCCCATTAGCACAGATACGCAGTATTTT. It translates to CASSSGLAGGPISTDTQYF.

The rearrangement joins TRBV10-3 to TRBJ2-1, with D possibly matching TRBD1 (5 bases). The CDR3 contains 14 residues. Looked up from germline, CDR1 is ENHRY and CDR2 is SYGVKD. V was pared by 2 bases and J by 4 bases, with 9 bases between. CDR3: CAISETTGYNEQFF. CDR3 DNA: TGTGCCATCAGTGAGACTACAGGTTACAATGAGCAGTTCTTC.

The rearrangement links TRBV5-1 to TRBJ1-1; D possibly corresponds to TRBD1 (5 bases). This CDR3 spans 15 amino acids. The V end was cut by 4 bases, the J end by 2 bases, with 15 bases between. CDR1 and CDR2 (germline): SGHRS, YFSETQ. Written as DNA, the CDR3 is TGCGCCAGCAGCACTGGACATGCGATTAACACTGAAGCTTTCTTT. Encoded protein: CASSTGHAINTEAFF.

V is TRBV6-5 and J is TRBJ2-3; the match to TRBD2 covers 12 bases. This CDR3 has 15 residues. V lost 6 bases to trimming and J lost 5 bases; unmatched junction nucleotides: 6. Per germline, CDR1 MNHEY and CDR2 SVGAGI. CDR3 DNA sequence: TGTGCCAGCAGCTGGACTAGCGGGATCATAGATACGCAGTATTTT. Translated: CASSWTSGIIDTQYF.

The rearrangement uses TRBV12-5 and TRBJ2-3; 11 bases agree with TRBD1. Looked up from germline, CDR1 is LGHNT and CDR2 is FRNRAP. Trimming at V came to 9 bases and at J to 4 bases, leaving 6 bases not matched to a gene. The CDR3 runs to 14 residues. The CDR3 sequence: CASSGQGASDTQYF. The CDR3 coding sequence is TGTGCTAGCTCCGGACAGGGGGCATCAGATACGCAGTATTTT.

The gene calls are TRBV5-1 and TRBJ1-1; 7 bases align to TRBD1. The J segment lost 1 base and the V segment lost 6 bases, leaving 9 bases of the junction unmatched. The CDR3 has 15 amino acids. Germline V lookup: CDR1 SGHRS, CDR2 YFSETQ. DNA of the CDR3: TGCGCCAGCACCGAGTTGACAGGGAGGAACACTGAAGCTTTCTTT. It yields the protein CASTELTGRNTEAFF.

This chain uses TRBV5-4 with TRBJ1-1; D is ambiguous. V lost 3 bases, J lost 1 base, and 13 bases lay in between. The CDR3 has 15 residues. Germline-derived CDR1 and CDR2 are SGHNT and YYREEE (reference sequence). In DNA form, the CDR3 reads TGTGCCAGCAGCTCCGCAAAAGACTCGAACACTGAAGCTTTCTTT. Translation gives CASSSAKDSNTEAFF. The entire variable domain, with the rest obtained from reference TRBV5-4 and TRBJ1-1, is as follows: ETGVTQSPTHLIKTRGQQVTLRCSSQSGHNTVSWYQQALGQGPQFIFQYYREEENGRGNFPPRFSGLQFPNYSSELNVNALELDDSALYLCASSSAKDSNTEAFFGQGTRLTVV.

J is TRBJ1-6 and V is TRBV5-6; 12 nucleotides line up with TRBD1. Germline lookup yields CDR1 SGHDT and CDR2 YYEEEE. Germline trimming cut 4 bases from V and 10 bases from J; bases unmatched to any gene: 9. CDR3 size: 16 residues. The CDR3 DNA is TGTGCCAGCAGCCCTCGGGACAGGGGGCAGGGCTCACCCCTCCACTTT. This encodes CASSPRDRGQGSPLHF. The entire variable domain, with the rest obtained from reference TRBV5-6 and TRBJ1-6, is as follows: DAGVTQSPTHLIKTRGQQVTLRCSPKSGHDTVSWYQQALGQGPQFIFQYYEEEERQRGNFPDRFSGHQFPNYSSELNVNALLLGDSALYLCASSPRDRGQGSPLHFGNGTRLTVT.

The chain recombines TRBV14 with TRBJ1-2, with D possibly matching TRBD1 (5 bases). CDR1 and CDR2 from the germline V gene are SGHDN and FVKESK. Trimming cost V 4 bases and J 4 bases, with 10 bases left between them. The CDR3 covers 13 residues. The CDR3: CASSPGLSYGYTF. CDR3 nucleotides: TGTGCCAGCAGCCCGGGACTCTCCTATGGCTACACCTTC.

The rearrangement links TRBV5-4 to TRBJ1-1, with 7 nucleotides matching TRBD1. CDR3 length: 12 amino acids. V gave up 3 bases and J gave up 5 bases; unmatched junction bases: 1. The germline CDR1 and CDR2 sequences are SGHNT and YYREEE (reference sequence). Here the CDR3 reads CASSWGQTEAFF. CDR3 coding DNA: TGTGCCAGCAGCTGGGGACAGACTGAAGCTTTCTTT. Full variable domain (outside the CDR3, taken from reference TRBV5-4 and TRBJ1-1): ETGVTQSPTHLIKTRGQQVTLRCSSQSGHNTVSWYQQALGQGPQFIFQYYREEENGRGNFPPRFSGLQFPNYSSELNVNALELDDSALYLCASSWGQTEAFFGQGTRLTVV.

This chain uses TRBV29-1 with TRBJ1-1, with D perhaps TRBD1 (5 bases). The CDR3 consists of 13 residues. Germline CDR1 reads SQVTM; CDR2 reads ANQGSEA. V lost 2 bases and J lost 1, with 8 bases in between. Here the CDR3 reads CSVESRENTEAFF. The CDR3 nucleotides read TGCAGCGTTGAATCCAGGGAGAACACTGAAGCTTTCTTT.

The chain has TRBV6-4 and TRBJ1-5; TRBD1 is a possible D gene (5 bases). The CDR3 spans 14 residues. Per germline, CDR1 MRHNA and CDR2 SNTAGT. The V end was cut by 5 bases, the J end by 4 bases, with 12 bases between. The CDR3: CASSPGFQNQPQHF. The CDR3 bases are TGTGCCAGCAGTCCAGGGTTCCAGAATCAGCCCCAGCATTTT.

The rearrangement uses TRBV5-1 and TRBJ2-7; TRBD2 matches 9 bases. CDR1 and CDR2 (germline): SGHRS, YFSETQ. This CDR3 spans 14 amino acids. The V segment lost 4 bases and the J segment 7 bases; nucleotides outside the gene matches: 9. The CDR3 loop is CASSLDGAGGEQYF. Written as DNA, the CDR3 is TGCGCCAGCAGCCTGGATGGAGCGGGGGGTGAGCAGTACTTC.

The chain has TRBV10-3 and TRBJ2-7; D possibly corresponds to TRBD2 (7 bases). The CDR3 has 16 residues. Trimming took off 0 bases at V and 1 base at J, with 13 bases between the two ends. CDR1 and CDR2 (germline): ENHRY, SYGVKD. CDR3 nucleotides: TGTGCCATCAGTGAGTCGGCGGGGGCCCTATCCTACGAGCAGTACTTC. Amino acids: CAISESAGALSYEQYF.

This sequence joins TRBV4-1 and TRBJ1-1; D is ambiguous. CDR3 size: 11 residues. CDR1 and CDR2 from the germline V gene are MGHRA and YSYEKL. Trimming took off 3 bases at V and 12 bases at J, with 11 bases between the two ends. Written as DNA, the CDR3 is TGCGCCAGCAGCCAGGGCTGGTCCTCTTTCTTT. The encoded protein is CASSQGWSSFF.

The chain couples TRBV11-2 to TRBJ1-1; TRBD1 matches at 12 bases. Losses at the gene ends were 5 bases for V and 4 bases for J; bases not matched to a gene: 5. The germline CDR1 and CDR2 sequences are SGHAT and FQNNGV. This CDR3 comprises 15 residues. CDR3 sequence: CASSPRDRGRTEAFF. The CDR3 bases are TGTGCCAGCAGCCCCCGGGACAGGGGGCGCACTGAAGCTTTCTTT.

V and J are TRBV9 and TRBJ2-2; TRBD2 agrees at 14 bases. Trimming removed 3 bases from V and 3 bases from J; junction bases left unmatched: 7. Germline values: CDR1 SGDLS, CDR2 YYNGEE. This CDR3 has 18 amino acids. CDR3 coding DNA: TGTGCCAGCAGCGCCCCGGGACTAGCGGGGGCCTACACCGGGGAGCTGTTTTTT. Residues: CASSAPGLAGAYTGELFF.

This chain joins TRBV5-1 and TRBJ1-1; 7 bases are a match to TRBD1. Germline V CDR1 and CDR2: SGHRS, YFSETQ. There are 14 residues in the CDR3. Trimming at V came to 6 bases and at J to 3 bases, leaving 8 bases not matched to a gene. Here the CDR3 reads CASKGQIFDTEAFF. The CDR3 bases are TGCGCCAGCAAGGGACAGATTTTTGACACTGAAGCTTTCTTT.